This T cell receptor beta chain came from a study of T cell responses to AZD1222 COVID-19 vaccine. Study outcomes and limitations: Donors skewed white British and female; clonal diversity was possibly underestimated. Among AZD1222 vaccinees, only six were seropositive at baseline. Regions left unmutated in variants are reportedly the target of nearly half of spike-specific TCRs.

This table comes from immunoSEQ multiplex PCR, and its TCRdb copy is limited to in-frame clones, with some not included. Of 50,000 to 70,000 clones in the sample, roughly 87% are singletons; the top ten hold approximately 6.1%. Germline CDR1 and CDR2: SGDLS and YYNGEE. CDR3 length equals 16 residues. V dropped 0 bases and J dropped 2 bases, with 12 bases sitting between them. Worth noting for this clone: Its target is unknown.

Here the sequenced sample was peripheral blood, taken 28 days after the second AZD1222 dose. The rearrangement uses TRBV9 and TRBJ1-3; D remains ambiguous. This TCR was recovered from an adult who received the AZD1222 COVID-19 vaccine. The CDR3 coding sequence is TGTGCCAGCAGCGTAGCTCCCATGGGAGCTGGAAACACCATATATTTT. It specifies CASSVAPMGAGNTIYF.